The clone carrying this T cell receptor beta chain was counted many times. Its target is unknown. One entry per CDR3 protein results from TCRdb running MiXCR on the reads. The repertoire holds roughly 180,000 distinct CDR3 sequences, with less than 25% as singletons. The source of the sample is a study of T cell repertoires in cytomegalovirus infection. Across the whole study: As its CMV epitopes, the study selected recently identified HLA-C-restricted and well-studied HLA-B-restricted targets. Indications came from public TCR beta signatures; they pointed to CMV infection and to a matching HLA type.

Per the germline V gene, CDR1 is MNHEY and CDR2 is SMNVEV (reference sequence). The CDR3 covers 14 residues. With 2 bases removed from V and 3 bases from J, the gap between germline ends came to 11 bases. Notes on the study in general: HLA-C-restricted CMV-specific TCR beta clonotypes prevailed in the ex vivo response. Adding up the frequency of public TCR beta families identified people who carried CMV plus the relevant HLA.

The chain is built from TRBV27 and TRBJ2-7; D is perhaps TRBD1 (5 bases). The sequence came from a human donor in good health (CMV status not recorded). Some clones in this sample may be carry-over from other donors' samples. Material: CD8+ T cells from cultured PBMCs, obtained from culture after CMV antigen stimulation. The CDR3 here is CASSLQGGNYEQYF. CDR3 nucleotide sequence: TGTGCCAGCAGTTTACAGGGTGGGAACTACGAGCAGTACTTC.